Here is one TCR beta chain with its context. Antigen: not known. The data belong to a study of CD8 T cells in ankylosing spondylitis. Study results and limitations: Blood of patients with ankylosing spondylitis appeared to be characterized by a TCR beta motif of eight or nine highly homologous variants.

TCRdb ran MiXCR on the 5' RACE reads and lists one entry per CDR3 protein. The sample shows under 450,000 distinct CDR3 sequences, 20% to 25% of them seen only once. The V gene lost 2 bases and the J gene lost 0 bases, with 8 bases spanning the gap. Germline V CDR1 and CDR2: SEHNR, FQNEAQ (reference sequence). The CDR3 has 15 amino acids. The chain combines TRBV7-9 with TRBJ2-1; a possible D gene is TRBD1 (6 bases). The source of this sequence is a male donor with ankylosing spondylitis or in good health (not recorded which). Sequencing was done on a sample of blood, either unsorted or a sorted T cell fraction (not recorded which). The chain's CDR3 is CASSLPGHSYNEQFF. Here the CDR3 DNA reads TGTGCCAGCAGCTTACCGGGACACTCCTACAATGAGCAGTTCTTC.